This entry describes one TCR beta chain. The antigen is unknown. The authors deemed Graves' hyperthyroidism stable absent ophthalmopathy progression within 18 months. Exclusion of patients followed from uncontrolled infection, other autoimmune disease, pregnancy or lactation. These data come from a study of T cells in Graves' hyperthyroidism and ophthalmopathy. Overall study results and limits: Classification by a 13 V-J model distinguished ophthalmopathy from stable hyperthyroidism. Most thyroid clonotypes expanded above 0.001 appeared in blood too.

RNA transcripts provided the source from which TCR beta CDR3 regions were amplified. The primer set for the first-round RT-PCR of the TCR CDR3 was HTBI. TCRdb recomputed calls from the multiplex PCR reads with MiXCR, one row per CDR3 protein. The repertoire holds roughly 840,000 distinct CDR3 sequences, more than 30% seen once, with 8% to 9% in the top ten. Germline CDR1 is SGHTA and CDR2 is FQGNSA. J gave up 11 bases and V 3 bases, and 2 bases lay outside the gene matches. This CDR3 is 12 amino acids long. The rearrangement uses TRBV7-2 and TRBJ1-1; the match to TRBD1 covers 11 bases. This receptor was obtained from a man aged 18 to 35 with Graves' hyperthyroidism. The sequenced material came from blood. CDR3: CASSFGTGGAFF. Written as DNA, the CDR3 is TGTGCCAGCAGCTTTGGGACAGGGGGGGCTTTCTTT.